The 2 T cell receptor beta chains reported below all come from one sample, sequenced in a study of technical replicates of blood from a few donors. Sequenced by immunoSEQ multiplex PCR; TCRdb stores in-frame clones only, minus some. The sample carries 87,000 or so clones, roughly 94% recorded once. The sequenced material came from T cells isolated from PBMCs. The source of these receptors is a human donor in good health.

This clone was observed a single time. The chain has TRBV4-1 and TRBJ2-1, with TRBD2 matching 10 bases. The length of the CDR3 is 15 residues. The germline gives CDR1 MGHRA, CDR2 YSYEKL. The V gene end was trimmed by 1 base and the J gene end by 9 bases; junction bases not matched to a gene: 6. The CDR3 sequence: CASSQAWTSGPEQFF. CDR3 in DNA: TGCGCCAGCAGCCAAGCCTGGACTAGCGGACCTGAGCAGTTCTTC.

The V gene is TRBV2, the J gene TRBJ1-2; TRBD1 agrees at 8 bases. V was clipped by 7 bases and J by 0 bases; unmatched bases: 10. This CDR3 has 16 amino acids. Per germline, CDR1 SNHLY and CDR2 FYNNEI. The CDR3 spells CASNQAGGLSNYGYTF. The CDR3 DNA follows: TGTGCCAGCAACCAGGCAGGGGGCCTTTCTAACTATGGCTACACCTTC.